This T cell receptor (beta chain) was recorded in a study of memory CD4+ T cells and cytomegalovirus serostatus. The sort gate was single viable CD3+CD4+CD8-CD45RO+ cells for memory CD4+ T cells. CD4+ T cells were isolated by positive magnetic selection. Sequencing was performed with immunoSEQ multiplex PCR; in TCRdb, only in-frame clones are kept and a portion is missing. The sample gives approximately 61,000 clones, approximately 85% of which show up once; 0.85% to 0.95% is in the top ten. Sequencing was performed on memory CD4+ T cells from blood. The TCR originated in an adult in good health and CMV-seronegative.

CDR3 amino acids: CASSPLGMANEKLFF. The CDR3 nucleotides are TGTGCCAGCAGCCCTCTGGGGATGGCTAATGAAAAACTGTTTTTT. The rearrangement uses TRBV28 and TRBJ1-4; D is unclear. Looked up from germline, CDR1 is MDHEN and CDR2 is SYDVKM. Trimming cost V 6 bases and J 3 bases, with 14 bases left between them. CDR3 size: 15 residues.